This T cell receptor (beta chain) was sequenced for a study of T cells expressing NK-cell markers. Study-wide context: One of eight sequenced donors was HCMV-seronegative; the other seven were seropositive.

Study results and limitations: Dominant NKG2C+ clonotypes were found to form roughly 1.0-7.0% of CD8+ T cells in six donors. A few donors' CD3+CD56-NKG2C+ cells were dominated by the same clonotypes.

The authors generated TCR beta cDNA through 5'RACE template switching with UMIs. With the 5' RACE reads reprocessed, TCRdb shows one record per CDR3 protein and no DNA. In all, the sample yields 16,000 or so distinct CDR3 sequences. Concerning this clonotype itself: Antigen: not known.

The material sequenced was blood T cells: a sorted CD56 or NKG2C T cell subset, CD4+ or CD8+ T cells, or bulk PBMC T cells (not recorded which). This sequence originates from a man aged 18 to 69 in good health.

CDR3 sequence reads: CASSTGGWETQYF. V gene TRBV28 combines with J gene TRBJ2-5; without DNA, the TCRdb call of TRBD1 cannot be checked. The CDR3 sequence is 13 residues long. The germline V gene has CDR1 MDHEN and CDR2 SYDVKM.